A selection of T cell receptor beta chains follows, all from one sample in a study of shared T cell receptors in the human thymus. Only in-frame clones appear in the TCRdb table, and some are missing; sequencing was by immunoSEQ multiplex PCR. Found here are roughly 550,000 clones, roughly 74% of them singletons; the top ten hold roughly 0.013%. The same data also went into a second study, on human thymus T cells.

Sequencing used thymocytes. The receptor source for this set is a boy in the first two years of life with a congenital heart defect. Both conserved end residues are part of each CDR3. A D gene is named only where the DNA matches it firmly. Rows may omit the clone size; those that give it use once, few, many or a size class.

TGCGCCAGCAGCCCGGGATTCCAAGAGACCCAGTACTTC,CASSPGFQETQYF,TRBJ2-5,TRBV4-1,NA,NA
TGTGCCAGCAGCGTAGCTTTAACTAGCGGGAGGGCCTGGAATGAGCAGTTCTTC,CASSVALTSGRAWNEQFF,TRBJ2-1,TRBV9,NA,TRBD2
TGTGCCAGCAGTTACTCCTGGACAGAGGGGGAGCAGTACTTC,CASSYSWTEGEQYF,TRBJ2-7,TRBV6-5,once,NA
TGTGCCATCAGTGAAGGCGGGGGACTACTAGCCAGGCCCTACAATGAGCAGTTCTTC,CAISEGGGLLARPYNEQFF,TRBJ2-1,TRBV10-3,NA,TRBD2
TGCAGCGTTGAACTCCTGACAGGGGAGTCCTACAATGAGCAGTTCTTC,CSVELLTGESYNEQFF,TRBJ2-1,TRBV29-1,NA,TRBD1
TGTGCCAGCAGCAAAGGCGAGGACATCCGACCCCTGAACACCGGGGAGCTGTTTTTT,CASSKGEDIRPLNTGELFF,TRBJ2-2,TRBV21-1,NA,NA
TGTGCCAGCAGTGATCCGGACAGGGGGGGCACAGATACGCAGTATTTT,CASSDPDRGGTDTQYF,TRBJ2-3,TRBV25-1,few,TRBD1
TGTGCCAGCAGCCCGACAGAAAACACTGAAGCTTTCTTT,CASSPTENTEAFF,TRBJ1-1,TRBV5-6,NA,NA
TGTGCCAGCAGCGGGAGATCCTACGAGCAGTACTTC,CASSGRSYEQYF,TRBJ2-7,TRBV13,NA,NA
TGTGCCAGCAGGGTGGAGACTTCGGACATCCGGGACATTCAGTACTTC,CASRVETSDIRDIQYF,TRBJ2-4,TRBV7-4,NA,NA
TGTGCCAGCAGCCAAGGGACACCGAGGCCCCAGCATTTT,CASSQGTPRPQHF,TRBJ1-5,TRBV5-6,NA,NA
TGTGCCAGCAGGCCCCCCGGACAGGGGTCCGATACGCAGTATTTT,CASRPPGQGSDTQYF,TRBJ2-3,TRBV27,few,TRBD1
TGTGCCACGGGAACCTACAATGAGCAGTTCTTC,CATGTYNEQFF,TRBJ2-1,TRBV10-3,NA,NA
TGTGCCAGCAGTCCCAGCCGACTAGCGGGAGTGTTCACCGGGGAGCTGTTTTTT,CASSPSRLAGVFTGELFF,TRBJ2-2,TRBV28,NA,TRBD2
TGCAGCGTTGAAGGCGGGCCGAACACCGGGGAGCTGTTTTTT,CSVEGGPNTGELFF,TRBJ2-2,TRBV29-1,few,NA
TGTGCCACCAGCAGTAACCGGTGGTCCCCCGGGAGGGCGGGTCTGACTAGCACAGATACGCAGTATTTT,CATSSNRWSPGRAGLTSTDTQYF,TRBJ2-3,TRBV15,NA,TRBD2
TGTGCCAGCCGGGACAGGGCCTACAATGAGCAGTTCTTC,CASRDRAYNEQFF,TRBJ2-1,TRBV13,NA,TRBD1
TGTGCCAGCACCGACCCGGGCGGGAGAACAGATACGCAGTATTTT,CASTDPGGRTDTQYF,TRBJ2-3,TRBV7-2,NA,TRBD2
TGCGCCAGCAGCCAAGAATTAAGGACAGTGGCCAGCGGGAGAGGTACCGGGGAGCTGTTTTTT,CASSQELRTVASGRGTGELFF,TRBJ2-2,TRBV4-3,NA,TRBD2
TGTGCCAGTAGTAACCCCCTAGCGGGAGGCGTCGAGACCCAGTACTTC,CASSNPLAGGVETQYF,TRBJ2-5,TRBV19,NA,TRBD2
TGTGCCAGCAGATACCAACAGGGGACAAGCAAAAACATTCAGTACTTC,CASRYQQGTSKNIQYF,TRBJ2-4,TRBV28,few,TRBD1
TGTGCCAGCAGGTACAGGGAGTCCCGAAAGCCCCTACTATGGGGCTACACCTTC,CASRYRESRKPLLWGYTF,TRBJ1-2,TRBV28,few,NA
TGCGCCAGCAGCCAAGATATAAAGGGGGCGCTTTGGACTGAAGCTTTCTTT,CASSQDIKGALWTEAFF,TRBJ1-1,TRBV4-3,NA,TRBD1
TGTGCCAGCAGCTTGGTGGTGAGACATTTGAACACTGAAGCTTTCTTT,CASSLVVRHLNTEAFF,TRBJ1-1,TRBV5-6,NA,NA
TGTGCCAGCAGTCGGGGTCCCCATGGAAACACCATATATTTT,CASSRGPHGNTIYF,TRBJ1-3,TRBV6-5,once,NA
TGTGCCACCGAAGACAAGCGGGAGCAGACCTACAATGAGCAGTTCTTC,CATEDKREQTYNEQFF,TRBJ2-1,TRBV19,NA,TRBD2
TGTGCCAGCAGTTCCTCTAGCGGGAGGGGCAGAGAGACCCAGTACTTC,CASSSSSGRGRETQYF,TRBJ2-5,TRBV6-5,NA,TRBD2